This T cell receptor (beta chain) was captured in a study of OX40 agonist ivuxolimab in advanced cancers. The method was immunoSEQ multiplex PCR; TCRdb's version includes in-frame clones alone and lacks a portion of them. The sample records 55,000 to 60,000 clones, 84% being singletons. The CDR3 covers 18 residues. Between the trimmed V and J ends, which lost 0 bases and 0 bases, there was a span of 15 bases. Germline lookup yields CDR1 MGHRA and CDR2 YSYEKL. This clone was seen only once. The material sequenced was CD4+ or CD8+ T cells sorted from blood, taken in a trial of the OX40 agonist ivuxolimab. This clonotype was obtained from an adult with an advanced solid tumor such as melanoma, head and neck, liver or kidney cancer. The rearrangement joins TRBV4-1 to TRBJ1-5, with a possible D match to TRBD1 (6 bases). CDR3 protein: CASSQDLVGGNSNQPQHF. The CDR3 DNA reads as TGCGCCAGCAGCCAAGATCTAGTAGGGGGGAATAGCAATCAGCCCCAGCATTTT.